The 15 T cell receptor beta chains reported below all come from one sample, sequenced in a study of T cells expressing NK-cell markers. One entry per CDR3 protein, without DNA, is what TCRdb gives after re-calling the 5' RACE reads. This listing includes about 260,000 distinct CDR3 sequences. The specimen was blood T cells: a sorted CD56 or NKG2C T cell subset, CD4+ or CD8+ T cells, or bulk PBMC T cells (not recorded which). These receptor sequences come from a woman between 18 and 70 years old in good health.

This chain connects TRBV27 to TRBJ2-2; TCRdb reports TRBD1, a call that lacks DNA to check it against. Looked up from germline, CDR1 is MNHEY and CDR2 is SMNVEV (reference sequence). The CDR3 runs to 12 residues. CDR3 region: CATTGGTGELFF.

The chain uses TRBV6-1 and TRBJ1-5. Germline CDR1 and CDR2: MNHNS and SASEGT. This CDR3 is built from 16 residues. CDR3: CASSPGLPSPGRPQHF.

The chain's CDR3 is CASSLVPEMGQFF. J is TRBJ2-1 and V is TRBV11-2. The V gene's germline CDR1 is SGHAT and CDR2 FQNNGV. The CDR3 is 13 residues long.

This chain links TRBV28 with TRBJ2-7; TCRdb designates TRBD1, a call that cannot be tested without DNA. Looked up from germline, CDR1 is MDHEN and CDR2 is SYDVKM. The CDR3 spans 14 residues. The CDR3 loop is CASSRGGLAYEQYF.

V usage is TRBV28 and J usage is TRBJ2-7; the D call from TCRdb, TRBD1, cannot be confirmed without DNA. The CDR3 runs to 13 residues. Germline V gene data show CDR1 as MDHEN and CDR2 as SYDVKM. CDR3 residues: CASRLDNPYEQYF.

This chain connects TRBV20-1 to TRBJ1-4; TCRdb's D call, TRBD1, is unchecked because there is no DNA. The CDR3 is 13 residues long. Germline-derived CDR1 and CDR2 are DFQATT and SNEGSKA (reference sequence). The CDR3 loop reads CSAHRGLGEKLFF.

The V call is TRBV5-1, the J call TRBJ2-7; TCRdb reports TRBD2, a call that lacks DNA to check it against. The CDR3 runs to 17 residues. Germline CDR1 and CDR2: SGHRS and YFSETQ. CDR3 residues: CASSSSSGSFMVYEQYF. Complete variable domain (other parts from reference TRBV5-1 and TRBJ2-7): KAGVTQTPRYLIKTRGQQVTLSCSPISGHRSVSWYQQTPGQGLQFLFEYFSETQRNKGNFPGRFSGRQFSNSRSEMNVSTLELGDSALYLCASSSSSGSFMVYEQYFGPGTRLTVT.

The J gene is TRBJ2-5, the V gene TRBV18. Germline V gene lookup returns CDR1 KGHSH and CDR2 LQKENI. The CDR3 is 14 amino acids. The CDR3 reads CASSPPGGEETQYF.

This CDR3 is CASSKGRPIYEQYF. V and J are TRBV21-1 and TRBJ2-7. TRBV21-1 is tagged as a pseudogene. The CDR3 loop spans 14 amino acids.

The chain couples TRBV11-3 to TRBJ2-3; TCRdb names TRBD2, which stays unverified in the absence of DNA. Germline values: CDR1 SGHNT, CDR2 YENEEA. The length of the CDR3 is 15 residues. CDR3 protein: CASSLGPLYTDTQYF.

The J gene is TRBJ2-6, the V gene TRBV6-2 or TRBV6-3; TCRdb lists TRBD1, though no DNA is available to test this call. Germline V gene lookup returns CDR1 MNHEY and CDR2 SVGEGT. CDR3 size: 15 residues. CDR3 protein: CASSNLRAGANVLTF.

The rearrangement links TRBV4-2 to TRBJ1-1. The V gene's germline CDR1 is LGHNA and CDR2 YNFKEQ. The CDR3 totals 13 residues. CDR3: CASSQEMDAEAFF.

The rearrangement uses TRBV29-1 and TRBJ2-3; the D call from TCRdb, TRBD1, cannot be confirmed without DNA. The CDR3 totals 12 residues. The germline V gene has CDR1 SQVTM and CDR2 ANQGSEA. CDR3 protein: CSKGQGTDTQYF.

This chain joins TRBV6-5 and TRBJ2-3. CDR3 length: 15 amino acids. Germline CDR1 and CDR2: MNHEY and SVGAGI. The CDR3 is CASSYMIASTDTQYF.

This chain links TRBV29-1 with TRBJ2-1; TCRdb's D gene call, TRBD1, goes unchecked for lack of DNA. This CDR3 spans 14 amino acids. Germline-derived CDR1 and CDR2 are SQVTM and ANQGSEA. CDR3 amino acids: CSVALRGPYNEQFF.